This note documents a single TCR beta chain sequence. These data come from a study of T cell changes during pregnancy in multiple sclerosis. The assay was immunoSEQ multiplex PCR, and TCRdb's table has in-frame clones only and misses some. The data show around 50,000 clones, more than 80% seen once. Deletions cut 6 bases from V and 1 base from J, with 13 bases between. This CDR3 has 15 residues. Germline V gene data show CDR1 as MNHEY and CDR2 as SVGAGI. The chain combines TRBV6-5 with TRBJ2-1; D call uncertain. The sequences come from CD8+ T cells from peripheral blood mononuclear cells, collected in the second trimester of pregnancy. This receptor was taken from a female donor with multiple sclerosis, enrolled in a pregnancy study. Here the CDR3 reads CASRWSKSSYNEQFF. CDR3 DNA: TGTGCCAGCAGATGGTCTAAGTCGTCCTACAATGAGCAGTTCTTC.